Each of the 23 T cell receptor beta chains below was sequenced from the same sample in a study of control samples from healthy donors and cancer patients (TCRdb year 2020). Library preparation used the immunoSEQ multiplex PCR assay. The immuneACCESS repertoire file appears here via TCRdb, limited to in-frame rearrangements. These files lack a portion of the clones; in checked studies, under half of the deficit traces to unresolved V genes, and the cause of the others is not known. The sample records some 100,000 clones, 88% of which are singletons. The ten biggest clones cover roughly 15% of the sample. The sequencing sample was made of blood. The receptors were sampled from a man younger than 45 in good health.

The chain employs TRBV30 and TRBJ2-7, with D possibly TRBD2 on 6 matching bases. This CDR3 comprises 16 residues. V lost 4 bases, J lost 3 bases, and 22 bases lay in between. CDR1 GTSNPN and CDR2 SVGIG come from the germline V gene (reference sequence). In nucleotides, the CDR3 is TGTGCCTGGACTATGAAGGGCCCCCGGGAGTTCTACGAGCAGTACTTC. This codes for CAWTMKGPREFYEQYF.

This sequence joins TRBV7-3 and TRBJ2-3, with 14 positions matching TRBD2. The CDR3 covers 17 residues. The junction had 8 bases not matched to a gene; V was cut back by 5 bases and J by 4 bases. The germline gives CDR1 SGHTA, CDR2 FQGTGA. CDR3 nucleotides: TGTGCCAGCAGCCCCAGACGACTAGCGGGAGGGGCAGATACGCAGTATTTT. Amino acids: CASSPRRLAGGADTQYF.

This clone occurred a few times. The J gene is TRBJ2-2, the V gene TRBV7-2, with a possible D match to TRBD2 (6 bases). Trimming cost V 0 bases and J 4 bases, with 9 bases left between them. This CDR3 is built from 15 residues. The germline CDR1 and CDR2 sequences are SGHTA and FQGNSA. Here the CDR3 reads CASSLASGGTGELFF. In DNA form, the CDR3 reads TGTGCCAGCAGCTTAGCTAGCGGAGGCACCGGGGAGCTGTTTTTT.

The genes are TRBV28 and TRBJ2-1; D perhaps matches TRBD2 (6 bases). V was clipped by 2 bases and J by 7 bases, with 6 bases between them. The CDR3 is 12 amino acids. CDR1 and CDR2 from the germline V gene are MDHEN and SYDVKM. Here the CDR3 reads CASSLGGNEQFF. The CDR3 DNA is TGTGCCAGCAGTTTAGGAGGGAATGAGCAGTTCTTC.

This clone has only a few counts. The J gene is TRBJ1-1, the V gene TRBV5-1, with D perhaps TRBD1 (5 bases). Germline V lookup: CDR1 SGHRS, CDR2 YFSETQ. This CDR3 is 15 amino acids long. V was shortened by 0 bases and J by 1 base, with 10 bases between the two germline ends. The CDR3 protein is CASSLAVGQNTEAFF. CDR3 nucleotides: TGCGCCAGCAGCTTGGCCGTAGGACAGAACACTGAAGCTTTCTTT. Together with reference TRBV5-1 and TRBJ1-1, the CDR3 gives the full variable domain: KAGVTQTPRYLIKTRGQQVTLSCSPISGHRSVSWYQQTPGQGLQFLFEYFSETQRNKGNFPGRFSGRQFSNSRSEMNVSTLELGDSALYLCASSLAVGQNTEAFFGQGTRLTVV.

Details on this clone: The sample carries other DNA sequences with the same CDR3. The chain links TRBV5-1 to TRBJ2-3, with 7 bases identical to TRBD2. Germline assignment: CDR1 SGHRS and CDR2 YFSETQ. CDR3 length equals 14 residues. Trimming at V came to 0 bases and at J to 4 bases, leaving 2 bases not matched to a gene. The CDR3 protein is CASSLGGRSDTQYF. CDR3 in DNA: TGCGCCAGCAGCTTGGGCGGGAGATCAGATACGCAGTATTTT.

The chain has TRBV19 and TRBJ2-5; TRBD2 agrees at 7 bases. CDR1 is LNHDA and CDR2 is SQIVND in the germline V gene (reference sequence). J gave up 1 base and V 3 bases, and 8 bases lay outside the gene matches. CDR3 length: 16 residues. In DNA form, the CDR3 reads TGTGCCAGTAGTATTGGGCTAGCGGCTCTCCAAGAGACCCAGTACTTC. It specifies CASSIGLAALQETQYF.

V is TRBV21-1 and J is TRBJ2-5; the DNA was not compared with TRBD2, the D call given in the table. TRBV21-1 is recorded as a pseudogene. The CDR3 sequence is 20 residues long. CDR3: CASSKVGAGDGAFVEETQYF. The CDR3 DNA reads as TGTGCCAGCAGCAAAGTAGGAGCGGGAGACGGGGCTTTTGTGGAAGAGACCCAGTACTTC.

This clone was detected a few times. The CDR3 protein is CASSGRDRGPNNEKLFF. CDR3 sequence (DNA): TGTGCCAGCAGTGGCCGGGACAGGGGTCCTAATAATGAAAAACTGTTTTTT. The rearrangement uses TRBV6-1 and TRBJ1-4, with 10 nucleotides matching TRBD1. This CDR3 comprises 17 residues. Germline loops: CDR1 MNHNS, CDR2 SASEGT. V was pared by 4 bases and J by 4 bases, with 9 bases of the junction left unmatched.

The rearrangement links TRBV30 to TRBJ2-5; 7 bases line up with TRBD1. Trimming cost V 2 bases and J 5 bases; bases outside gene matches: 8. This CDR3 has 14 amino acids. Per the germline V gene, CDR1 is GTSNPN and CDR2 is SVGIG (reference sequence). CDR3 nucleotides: TGTGCCTGGAGTTGGGGACAGCTGGGGGAGACCCAGTACTTC. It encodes CAWSWGQLGETQYF.

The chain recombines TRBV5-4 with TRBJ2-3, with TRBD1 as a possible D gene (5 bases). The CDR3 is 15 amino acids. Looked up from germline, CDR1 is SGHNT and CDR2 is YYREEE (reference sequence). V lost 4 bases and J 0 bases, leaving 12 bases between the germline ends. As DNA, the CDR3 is TGTGCCAGCAGCCTGCTGGGGCAGAGCACAGATACGCAGTATTTT. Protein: CASSLLGQSTDTQYF.

CDR3 residues: CASSSDSSGNTIYF. In DNA, the CDR3 is TGTGCCAGCAGCTCGGACAGCTCTGGAAACACCATATATTTT. V usage is TRBV7-8 and J usage is TRBJ1-3, with D possibly matching TRBD1 (6 bases). The germline V gene has CDR1 SGHVS and CDR2 FQNEAQ. V lost 4 bases, J lost 0 bases, and 7 bases lay in between. There are 14 residues in the CDR3.

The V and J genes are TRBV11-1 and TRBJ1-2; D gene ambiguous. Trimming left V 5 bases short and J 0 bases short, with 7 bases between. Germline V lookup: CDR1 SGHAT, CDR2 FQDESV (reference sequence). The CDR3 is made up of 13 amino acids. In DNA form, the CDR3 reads TGTGCCAGCAGCCCCGTTCCTAACTATGGCTACACCTTC. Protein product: CASSPVPNYGYTF.

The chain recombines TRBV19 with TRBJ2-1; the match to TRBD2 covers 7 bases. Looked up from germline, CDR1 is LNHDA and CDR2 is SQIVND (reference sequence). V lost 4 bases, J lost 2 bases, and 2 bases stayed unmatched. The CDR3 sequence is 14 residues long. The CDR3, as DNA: TGTGCCAGTAGTAATGCGGGGGCCTACAATGAGCAGTTCTTC. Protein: CASSNAGAYNEQFF.

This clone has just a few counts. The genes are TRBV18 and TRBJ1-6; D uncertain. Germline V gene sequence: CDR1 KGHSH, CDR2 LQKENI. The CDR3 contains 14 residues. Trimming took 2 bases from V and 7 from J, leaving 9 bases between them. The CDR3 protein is CASSPAARNSPLHF. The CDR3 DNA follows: TGTGCCAGCTCACCAGCAGCCAGAAATTCACCCCTCCACTTT.

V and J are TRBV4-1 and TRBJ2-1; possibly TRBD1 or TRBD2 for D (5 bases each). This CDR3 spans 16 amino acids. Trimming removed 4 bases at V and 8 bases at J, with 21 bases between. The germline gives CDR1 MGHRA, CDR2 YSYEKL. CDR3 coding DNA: TGCGCCAGCAGCCTCCGAGGGGCCGCTCCTGGGGATGAGCAGTTCTTC. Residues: CASSLRGAAPGDEQFF.

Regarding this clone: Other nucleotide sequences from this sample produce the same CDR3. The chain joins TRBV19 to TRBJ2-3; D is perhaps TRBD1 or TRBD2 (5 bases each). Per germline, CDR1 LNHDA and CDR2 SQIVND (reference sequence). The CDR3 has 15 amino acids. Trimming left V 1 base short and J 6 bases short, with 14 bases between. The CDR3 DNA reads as TGTGCCAGTAGTATAGGAGGGCAGGGCGGGGATACGCAGTATTTT. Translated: CASSIGGQGGDTQYF.

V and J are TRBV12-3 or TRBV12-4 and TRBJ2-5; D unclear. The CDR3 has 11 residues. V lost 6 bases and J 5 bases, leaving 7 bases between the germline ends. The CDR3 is CASSEVETQYF. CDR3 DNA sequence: TGTGCCAGCAGCGAAGTCGAGACCCAGTACTTC.

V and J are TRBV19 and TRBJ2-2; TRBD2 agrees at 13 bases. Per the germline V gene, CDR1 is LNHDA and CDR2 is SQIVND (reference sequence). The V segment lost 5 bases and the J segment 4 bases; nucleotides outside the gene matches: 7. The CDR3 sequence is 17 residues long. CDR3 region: CASSLLAGGPGTGELFF. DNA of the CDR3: TGTGCCAGTAGTCTACTAGCGGGAGGGCCCGGCACCGGGGAGCTGTTTTTT.

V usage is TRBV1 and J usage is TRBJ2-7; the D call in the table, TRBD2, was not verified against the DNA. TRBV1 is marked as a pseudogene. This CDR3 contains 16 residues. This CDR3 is CTSTIPPLGRCYEQYF. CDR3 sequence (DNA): TGCACCAGCACAATCCCACCCCTTGGGAGATGCTACGAGCAGTACTTC.

The CDR3 here is CASSVYTGELFF. CDR3 DNA sequence: TGTGCCAGCAGTGTTTACACCGGGGAGCTGTTTTTT. The chain is built from TRBV2 and TRBJ2-2, with D hard to call. V was trimmed by 4 bases and J by 3 bases, leaving 3 bases between them. Germline V lookup: CDR1 SNHLY, CDR2 FYNNEI. The CDR3 consists of 12 residues.

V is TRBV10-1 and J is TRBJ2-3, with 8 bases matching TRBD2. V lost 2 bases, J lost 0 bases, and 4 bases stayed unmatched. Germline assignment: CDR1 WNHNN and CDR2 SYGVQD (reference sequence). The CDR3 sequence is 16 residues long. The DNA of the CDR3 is TGCGCCAGCAGTGAGGGAAGCGGGAGTAGCACAGATACGCAGTATTTT. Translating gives CASSEGSGSSTDTQYF.

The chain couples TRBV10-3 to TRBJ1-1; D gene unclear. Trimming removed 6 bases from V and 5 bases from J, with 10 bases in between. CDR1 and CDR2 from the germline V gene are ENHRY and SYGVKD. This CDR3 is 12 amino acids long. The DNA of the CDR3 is TGTGCCATCAGACGGGGAGCAACTGAAGCTTTCTTT. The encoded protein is CAIRRGATEAFF.